This TCR beta chain was captured by sequencing in a study of blood T cell repertoires in COVID-19. Germline V lookup: CDR1 GTSNPN, CDR2 SVGIG (reference sequence). The CDR3 extends over 14 amino acids. V was trimmed by 1 base and J by 5 bases, leaving 14 bases between them. Generated by immunoSEQ multiplex PCR, the TCRdb table keeps only in-frame clones and is missing some. The sample has tens of thousands of clones; around 76% are singletons. Material for sequencing was peripheral blood. The chain has TRBV30 and TRBJ1-1, with D possibly being TRBD1 (6 bases). The TCR was taken from a woman aged 55-69 years with acute or convalescent COVID-19. The CDR3 protein is CAWSGREGGTEAFF. The CDR3 DNA is TGTGCCTGGAGTGGTCGGGAGGGGGGGACTGAAGCTTTCTTT.